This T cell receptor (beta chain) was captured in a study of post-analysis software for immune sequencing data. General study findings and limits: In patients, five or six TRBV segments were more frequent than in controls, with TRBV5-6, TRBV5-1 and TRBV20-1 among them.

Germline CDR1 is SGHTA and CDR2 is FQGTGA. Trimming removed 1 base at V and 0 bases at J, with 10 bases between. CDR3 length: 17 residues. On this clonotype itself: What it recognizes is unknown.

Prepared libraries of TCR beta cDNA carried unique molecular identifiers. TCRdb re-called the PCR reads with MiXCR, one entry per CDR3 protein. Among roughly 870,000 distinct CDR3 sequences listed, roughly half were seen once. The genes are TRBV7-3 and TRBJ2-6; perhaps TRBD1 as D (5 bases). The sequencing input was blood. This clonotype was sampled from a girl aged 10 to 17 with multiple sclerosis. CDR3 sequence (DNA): TGTGCCAGCAGCTTAAAACAGGTTGACTCTGGGGCCAACGTCCTGACTTTC. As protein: CASSLKQVDSGANVLTF. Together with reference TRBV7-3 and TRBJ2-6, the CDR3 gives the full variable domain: GAGVSQTPSNKVTEKGKYVELRCDPISGHTALYWYRQSLGQGPEFLIYFQGTGAADDSGLPNDRFFAVRPEGSVSTLKIQRTERGDSAVYLCASSLKQVDSGANVLTFGAGSRLTVL.